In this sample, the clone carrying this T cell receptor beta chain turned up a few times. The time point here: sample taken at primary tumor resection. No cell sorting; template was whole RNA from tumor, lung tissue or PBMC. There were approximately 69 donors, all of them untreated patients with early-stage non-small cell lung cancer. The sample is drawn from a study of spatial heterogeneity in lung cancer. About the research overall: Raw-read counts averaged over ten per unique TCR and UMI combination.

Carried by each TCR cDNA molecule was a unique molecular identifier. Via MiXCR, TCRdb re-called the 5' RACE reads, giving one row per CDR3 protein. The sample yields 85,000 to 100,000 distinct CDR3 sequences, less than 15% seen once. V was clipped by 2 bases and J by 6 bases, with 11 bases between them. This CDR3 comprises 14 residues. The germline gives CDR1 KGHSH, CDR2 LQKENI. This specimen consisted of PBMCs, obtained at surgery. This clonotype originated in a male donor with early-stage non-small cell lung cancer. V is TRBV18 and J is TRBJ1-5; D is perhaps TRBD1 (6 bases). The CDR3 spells CASSPSGGGQPQHF. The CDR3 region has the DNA TGTGCCAGCTCACCAAGTGGGGGCGGTCAGCCCCAGCATTTT.